This T cell receptor beta chain comes out of a study of cytomegalovirus exposure and HLA in healthy donors. As concerns this clone: The target antigen is unknown. This likely comes from a read error, as the CDR3 has no conserved phenylalanine or tryptophan at its end.

Use of 60 Vbeta and 13 Jbeta primers characterized the PCR. Only in-frame clones appear in the TCRdb table, and some are missing; sequencing was by immunoSEQ multiplex PCR. Of around 130,000 clones listed, 84% are singletons. V shed 0 bases and J 3 bases; nucleotides not matched to a gene: 2. CDR1 LGHNA and CDR2 YNFKEQ come from the germline V gene. CDR3 length equals 15 residues. The study's findings and limits: It was in a later analysis that TCR association rates were seen to vary by HLA locus, highest for DRB1 and lowest for HLA-C. In all likelihood, a cluster of highly shared sequence variants was a sequencing artifact.

This rearrangement joins TRBV4-2 to TRBJ2-7; 10 positions match TRBD1. This receptor was obtained from a woman in her late teens or twenties in good health and CMV-seropositive. Sequencing was done on a sample of PBMCs. CDR3 sequence reads: CASSQDWTGGYEQYL. CDR3 bases: TGTGCCAGCAGCCAAGACTGGACAGGGGGCTACGAGCAGTACCTC.